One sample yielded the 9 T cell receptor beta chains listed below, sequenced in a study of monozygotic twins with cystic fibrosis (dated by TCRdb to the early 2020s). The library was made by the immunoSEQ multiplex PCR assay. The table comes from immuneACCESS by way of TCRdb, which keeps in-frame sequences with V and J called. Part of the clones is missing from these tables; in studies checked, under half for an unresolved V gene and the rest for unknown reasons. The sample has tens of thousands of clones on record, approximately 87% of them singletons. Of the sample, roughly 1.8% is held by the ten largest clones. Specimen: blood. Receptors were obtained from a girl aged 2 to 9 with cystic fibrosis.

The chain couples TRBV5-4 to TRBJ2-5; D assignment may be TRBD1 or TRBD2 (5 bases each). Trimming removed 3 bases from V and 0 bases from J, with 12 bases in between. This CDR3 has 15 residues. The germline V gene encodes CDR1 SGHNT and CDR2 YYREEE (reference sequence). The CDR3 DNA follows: TGTGCCAGCAGCTGGGACCAAGGGCACCAAGAGACCCAGTACTTC. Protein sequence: CASSWDQGHQETQYF.

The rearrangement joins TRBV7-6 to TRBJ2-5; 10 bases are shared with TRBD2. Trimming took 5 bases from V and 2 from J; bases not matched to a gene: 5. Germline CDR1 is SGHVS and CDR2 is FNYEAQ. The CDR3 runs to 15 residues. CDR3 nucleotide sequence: TGTGCCAGCAGCCCTAGCGGGGGCCAACAAGAGACCCAGTACTTC. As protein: CASSPSGGQQETQYF.

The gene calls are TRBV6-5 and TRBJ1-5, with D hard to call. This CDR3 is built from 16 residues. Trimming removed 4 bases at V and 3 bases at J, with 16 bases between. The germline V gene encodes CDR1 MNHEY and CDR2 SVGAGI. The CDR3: CASSSRSSATNQPQHF. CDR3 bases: TGTGCCAGCAGTTCACGAAGTTCGGCTACCAATCAGCCCCAGCATTTT.

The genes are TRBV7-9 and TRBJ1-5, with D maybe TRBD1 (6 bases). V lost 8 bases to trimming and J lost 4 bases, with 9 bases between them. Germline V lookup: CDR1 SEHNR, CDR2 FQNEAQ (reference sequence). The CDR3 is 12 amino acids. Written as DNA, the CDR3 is TGTGCCAGCCACAGGGATAATCAGCCCCAGCATTTT. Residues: CASHRDNQPQHF.

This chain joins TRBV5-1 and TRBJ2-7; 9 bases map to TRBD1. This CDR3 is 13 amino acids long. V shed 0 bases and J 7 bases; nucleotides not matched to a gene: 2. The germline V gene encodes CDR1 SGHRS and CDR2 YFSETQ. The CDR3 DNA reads TGCGCCAGCAGCTTGGGACAGGGGGGTGAGCAGTACTTC. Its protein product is CASSLGQGGEQYF.

In DNA, the CDR3 is TGTGCCATCAGTGAAGTGGCAGGTCGCGGCGGCTACACCTTC. Its translation: CAISEVAGRGGYTF. The V gene is TRBV10-3, the J gene TRBJ1-2; D unresolved. The CDR3 contains 14 residues. Germline assignment: CDR1 ENHRY and CDR2 SYGVKD. Trimming removed 3 bases at V and 8 bases at J, with 16 bases between.

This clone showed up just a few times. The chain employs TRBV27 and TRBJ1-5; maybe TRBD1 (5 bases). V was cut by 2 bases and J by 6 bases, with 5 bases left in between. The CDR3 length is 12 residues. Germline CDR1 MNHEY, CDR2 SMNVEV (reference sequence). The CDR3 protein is CASSLGAQPQHF. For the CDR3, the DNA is TGTGCCAGCAGTTTAGGGGCTCAGCCCCAGCATTTT.

The CDR3 DNA follows: TGTGCCTGGACACTCCTTAGGGGGAGGATTTTAGGTGCTTTCTTT. It translates to CAWTLLRGRILGAFF. The chain is built from TRBV30 and TRBJ1-1, with TRBD1 as a possible D gene (6 bases). V lost 4 bases and J 11 bases, leaving 26 bases between the germline ends. The V gene's germline CDR1 is GTSNPN and CDR2 SVGIG (reference sequence). The CDR3 totals 15 residues.

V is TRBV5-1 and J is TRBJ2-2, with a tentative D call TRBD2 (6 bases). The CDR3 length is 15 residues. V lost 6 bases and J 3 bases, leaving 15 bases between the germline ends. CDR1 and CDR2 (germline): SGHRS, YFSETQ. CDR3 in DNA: TGCGCCAGCACCGTTCAGGAGGGGCACACCGGGGAGCTGTTTTTT. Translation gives CASTVQEGHTGELFF.